What follows is one T cell receptor (beta chain) and its context. What it recognizes is unknown. V was cut by 1 base and J by 5 bases, with 9 bases left in between. CDR1 and CDR2 from the germline V gene are SGDLS and YYNGEE. There are 13 residues in the CDR3. The sample is drawn from a study of OX40 agonist ivuxolimab in advanced cancers. The wider study: Ivuxolimab doses were 0.01, 0.1, 0.3, 1.5, 3 or 10 mg/kg every 2 weeks. Partial responses were achieved by three patients, one with hepatocellular carcinoma and two with cutaneous melanoma.

Sequencing used immunoSEQ multiplex PCR; TCRdb keeps in-frame clones, though not all of them. The sample lists 77,000 or so clones; 85% to 90% were seen once. Overall study results and limits: Blood T cells, both CD4+ and CD8+, expanded clonally by week 6 at 0.1 to 3.0 mg/kg.

This clonotype was sampled from an adult with an advanced solid tumor such as melanoma, head and neck, liver or kidney cancer. The chain uses TRBV9 and TRBJ1-1; tentative D call: TRBD1 (6 bases). The sequenced sample was CD4+ or CD8+ T cells sorted from blood, obtained in a trial of the OX40 agonist ivuxolimab. CDR3 protein: CASSVKGETEAFF. CDR3 DNA sequence: TGTGCCAGCAGCGTAAAGGGGGAAACTGAAGCTTTCTTT.